The 9 T cell receptor beta chains below were found in one sample sequenced in a study of beta chain features in type 1 diabetes. These receptors have no known antigen. As every portion of the isolated RNA was reverse transcribed, the sequencing read expressed TCRB transcripts. Libraries were prepared by immunoSEQ multiplex PCR; TCRdb keeps only in-frame clonotypes and omits some of them. The top ten clones hold under 0.65% of a sample with 150,000 or so clones, around 8% of them seen once. The study, taken as a whole, reports: TCRB CDR3 length was moderately but significantly reduced in all four CD4+ subsets of Type 1 diabetes patients.

Input material: central memory CD4+ T cells from blood. Receptors originate from a woman aged 18-30 years with type 1 diabetes.

The genes are TRBV7-9 and TRBJ2-2; 7 nucleotides agree with TRBD2. There are 14 residues in the CDR3. CDR1 and CDR2 from the germline V gene are SEHNR and FQNEAQ (reference sequence). The V gene end was trimmed by 6 bases and the J gene end by 5 bases; junction bases not matched to a gene: 6. CDR3 nucleotide sequence: TGTGCCAGCAGGAGTAACGGGGGGACCGGGGAGCTGTTTTTT. Residues: CASRSNGGTGELFF.

This clone was picked up a small number of times. The V call is TRBV7-2, the J call TRBJ2-7; TRBD1 aligns across 9 bases. V was pared by 4 bases and J by 2 bases, with 15 bases of the junction left unmatched. The germline gives CDR1 SGHTA, CDR2 FQGNSA. The CDR3 is made up of 18 amino acids. The CDR3 spells CASSSGGTGRSWAYEQYF. The CDR3 DNA reads as TGTGCCAGCAGCTCCGGGGGGACAGGGAGGTCTTGGGCCTACGAGCAGTACTTC.

This clone has a handful of counts. The same CDR3 also results from other DNA sequences found in this sample. This sequence joins TRBV5-6 and TRBJ1-5, with D perhaps matching TRBD1 (5 bases). Per the germline V gene, CDR1 is SGHDT and CDR2 is YYEEEE. Trimming shortened V by 1 base and J by 4 bases, and 12 bases separated the two germline ends. The CDR3 length is 15 residues. CDR3 nucleotides: TGTGCCAGCAGCTTGAGGTTCGGGGGGAATCAGCCCCAGCATTTT. As protein: CASSLRFGGNQPQHF.

This clone has a handful of counts. The V gene is TRBV5-4, the J gene TRBJ2-5; 7 bases agree with TRBD2. The CDR3 has 14 residues. Losses at the gene ends were 4 bases for V and 5 bases for J; bases not matched to a gene: 8. The V gene's germline CDR1 is SGHNT and CDR2 YYREEE (reference sequence). The CDR3 DNA reads as TGTGCCAGCAGCACCGGGACTATTGGGGAGACCCAGTACTTC. Its protein is CASSTGTIGETQYF.

The chain recombines TRBV19 with TRBJ1-2; D call uncertain. Trimming took off 3 bases at V and 5 bases at J, with 16 bases between the two ends. The CDR3 is 15 amino acids. Germline CDR1 reads LNHDA; CDR2 reads SQIVND (reference sequence). The CDR3 nucleotides are TGTGCCAGTAGTATTGGTGAGGCATCTTCTTATGGCTACACCTTC. Its protein product is CASSIGEASSYGYTF.

The J gene is TRBJ2-5, the V gene TRBV10-3; D gene ambiguous. The V gene lost 6 bases and the J gene lost 2 bases, with 10 bases spanning the gap. CDR3 size: 13 residues. The germline gives CDR1 ENHRY, CDR2 SYGVKD. The CDR3, as DNA: TGTGCCATCAGGACACAGAGTCAAGAGACCCAGTACTTC. It yields the protein CAIRTQSQETQYF.

V is TRBV2 and J is TRBJ2-3, with D possibly being TRBD1 (5 bases). The germline gives CDR1 SNHLY, CDR2 FYNNEI. The CDR3 runs to 15 residues. Trimming stripped 2 bases from V and 5 bases from J, with 14 bases between. As DNA, the CDR3 is TGTGCCAGCAGTGAAACTTTGGGGCCGGGAGATACGCAGTATTTT. Translating gives CASSETLGPGDTQYF.

The chain carries TRBV29-1 and TRBJ2-2, with D possibly being TRBD2 (6 bases). Trimming took 4 bases from V and 9 from J, leaving 12 bases between them. Germline CDR1 and CDR2: SQVTM and ANQGSEA. The CDR3 runs to 12 residues. CDR3 sequence (DNA): TGCAGCGTTGCCCTAGCGTCCCGGGAGCTGTTTTTT. It codes for CSVALASRELFF.

The V gene is TRBV6-5, the J gene TRBJ2-5, with D perhaps matching TRBD1 (5 bases). Germline-derived CDR1 and CDR2 are MNHEY and SVGAGI. V dropped 2 bases and J dropped 5 bases, with 12 bases sitting between them. This CDR3 contains 14 residues. The CDR3 sequence is CASSYGVRVETQYF. The CDR3 DNA reads TGTGCCAGCAGTTACGGGGTCAGGGTGGAGACCCAGTACTTC.